Here is one T cell receptor (beta chain) with its context. Its specificity is not known. The data belong to a study of T cells in localized non-small cell lung cancer. Findings of the study overall: Uninvolved adjacent lung showed the highest T cell clonality, exceeding tumor. Adjacent lung tissue had a median approximately 61 of the top 100 clones found in the tumor. Longer overall survival was associated with a higher density of T cells in the blood.

Generated by immunoSEQ multiplex PCR, the TCRdb table keeps only in-frame clones and is missing some. Of roughly 25,000 clones detected, about 92% appear once; the ten largest clones hold 15%. The CDR3 has 14 amino acids. Germline lookup yields CDR1 ENHRY and CDR2 SYGVKD. The germline V and J ends were trimmed by 7 bases and 5 bases, with 12 bases remaining between them. The genes are TRBV10-3 and TRBJ1-6, with D maybe TRBD1 (6 bases). This sample comprised peripheral blood, obtained before any cancer treatment. The source of this sequence is a man between 35 and 75 years old with stage III squamous cell lung carcinoma. The CDR3 DNA follows: TGTGCCATCACCCAGGGGAGCGATAATTCACCCCTCCACTTT. Amino acid sequence: CAITQGSDNSPLHF.